This T cell receptor (beta chain) was identified during a study of post-analysis software for immune sequencing data. Germline V lookup: CDR1 SGHTA, CDR2 FQGTGA. The CDR3 has 15 residues. Trimming at V came to 5 bases and at J to 9 bases, leaving 9 bases not matched to a gene. With respect to this clonotype: Antigen specificity is unknown.

The study, taken as a whole, reports: A few TRBV segments occurring more often in patients than controls included TRBV5-6, TRBV5-1 and TRBV20-1. Samples from one preparation batch, clustered by F measure, grouped strongly together. The study found significantly lower normalized Chao1 diversity in multiple sclerosis patients than in controls.

The TCR beta cDNA libraries carried unique molecular identifiers. Using its own MiXCR run on the PCR reads, TCRdb lists one record per CDR3 protein. The sample lists hundreds of thousands of distinct CDR3 sequences, about a third seen once, with roughly 13% in the top ten. This clonotype was sampled from a girl aged 5-17 years with multiple sclerosis. What was sequenced was blood. The chain employs TRBV7-3 and TRBJ2-1; 11 nucleotides agree with TRBD2. The CDR3 sequence: CASSLLAGALGEQFF. CDR3 coding DNA: TGTGCCAGCAGCCTACTAGCGGGGGCGCTCGGTGAGCAGTTCTTC. The entire variable domain, with the rest obtained from reference TRBV7-3 and TRBJ2-1, is as follows: GAGVSQTPSNKVTEKGKYVELRCDPISGHTALYWYRQSLGQGPEFLIYFQGTGAADDSGLPNDRFFAVRPEGSVSTLKIQRTERGDSAVYLCASSLLAGALGEQFFGPGTRLTVL.